These 8 T cell receptor beta chains came from one sample sequenced in a study of post-analysis software for immune sequencing data. General study results and limits: The five TRBV segments detected at higher frequency in patients than in controls included TRBV5-6, TRBV5-1 and TRBV20-1.

Unique molecular identifiers were carried by the TCR beta cDNA libraries. TCRdb re-called the PCR reads with MiXCR, one entry per CDR3 protein. The data contain about 770,000 distinct CDR3 sequences, about 43% of them singletons. These receptors have no identified antigens. The source material was blood. The receptors were gathered from a girl between 10 and 17 years old with multiple sclerosis.

The chain uses TRBV20-1 and TRBJ2-2, with TRBD2 matching over 10 bases. CDR3 size: 15 residues. Germline CDR1 reads DFQATT; CDR2 reads SNEGSKA (reference sequence). Germline trimming cut 3 bases from V and 6 bases from J; bases unmatched to any gene: 7. The CDR3 protein is CSARTGTSVPGELFF. CDR3 DNA sequence: TGCAGTGCTAGGACTGGGACTAGCGTCCCCGGGGAGCTGTTTTTT.

The table lists this clonotype with a few counts. This chain links TRBV6-4 with TRBJ2-1, with 11 nucleotides matching TRBD2. With 1 base clipped from V and 4 bases from J, the junction kept 3 bases outside the gene matches. The CDR3 spans 16 residues. Germline CDR1 and CDR2: MRHNA and SNTAGT. CDR3 residues: CASSDWGTSGYNEQFF. The CDR3 DNA reads TGTGCCAGCAGTGACTGGGGGACTAGCGGTTACAATGAGCAGTTCTTC.

This rearrangement joins TRBV10-3 to TRBJ1-2; D might be TRBD1 (5 bases). Per germline, CDR1 ENHRY and CDR2 SYGVKD. The length of the CDR3 is 15 residues. The ends were cut back, 4 bases at V and 3 bases at J, with 15 bases in the middle. DNA of the CDR3: TGTGCCATCAGTGGGCCCCCTGGAGGGGACTATGGCTACACCTTC. Its protein product is CAISGPPGGDYGYTF.

This clonotype was found a few times. The chain's CDR3 is CSVAGTVTDTQYF. In nucleotides, the CDR3 is TGCAGCGTGGCCGGGACAGTGACAGATACGCAGTATTTT. This chain joins TRBV29-1 and TRBJ2-3, with 7 bases lining up with TRBD1. Germline CDR1 reads SQVTM; CDR2 reads ANQGSEA. The CDR3 consists of 13 residues. The V gene end was trimmed by 6 bases and the J gene end by 3 bases; junction bases not matched to a gene: 6.

This chain joins TRBV5-6 and TRBJ2-4, with 7 nucleotides matching TRBD1. The CDR3 runs 15 residues. J lost 13 bases, V lost 2 bases, and 15 bases had no gene match. Germline CDR1 SGHDT, CDR2 YYEEEE. CDR3 region: CASSFTDRLRGEQYF. CDR3 in DNA: TGTGCCAGCAGCTTTACGGACAGGTTGAGGGGTGAGCAGTACTTC. The full variable domain, completed using reference TRBV5-6 and TRBJ2-4, is DAGVTQSPTHLIKTRGQQVTLRCSPKSGHDTVSWYQQALGQGPQFIFQYYEEEERQRGNFPDRFSGHQFPNYSSELNVNALLLGDSALYLCASSFTDRLRGEQYFGAGTRLSVL.

CDR3 residues: CASRRAGVNSPLHF. In nucleotides, the CDR3 is TGTGCCAGTCGACGGGCAGGGGTAAATTCACCCCTCCACTTT. This rearrangement joins TRBV6-5 to TRBJ1-6, with D possibly being TRBD1 (6 bases). The CDR3 has 14 residues. The V gene's germline CDR1 is MNHEY and CDR2 SVGAGI. Trimming left V 9 bases short and J 7 bases short, with 16 bases between.

This clonotype appeared a few times. J is TRBJ2-3 and V is TRBV27, with TRBD2 matching over 13 bases. Looked up from germline, CDR1 is MNHEY and CDR2 is SMNVEV (reference sequence). This CDR3 comprises 15 residues. V lost 3 bases and J lost 6; bases outside the gene matches: 3. The CDR3: CASSFKLAGGDTQYF. CDR3 in DNA: TGTGCCAGCAGTTTTAAACTAGCGGGGGGGGATACGCAGTATTTT.

The gene calls are TRBV3-1 and TRBJ2-5, with D unresolved. CDR3 size: 15 residues. Trimming removed 1 base at V and 7 bases at J, with 16 bases between. The germline V gene encodes CDR1 LGHDT and CDR2 YNNKEL (reference sequence). CDR3 DNA sequence: TGTGCCAGCAGCCAAGGGGTCCGAAACCCGGGGACCCAGTACTTC. Residues: CASSQGVRNPGTQYF.